This T cell receptor beta chain was identified in a study of blood T cell repertoires in COVID-19. Overall study: Samples came from the United States, Italy and Spain, spanning acute and convalescent COVID-19. PBMCs, B-cell-depleted T cells, or T cells were the source of the cDNA or gDNA that made up the material.

Authors' analysis steps: Amplified reference gene primers provided the basis for estimating nucleated cell counts. Method: immunoSEQ multiplex PCR; TCRdb's copy keeps in-frame clones and lacks some. V, J and clone size were drawn from that table, and D and trimming were deduced from the DNA. The table shows 55,000 to 80,000 clones, with 85% to 90% occurring only once. Per germline, CDR1 SNHLY and CDR2 FYNNEI. V lost 1 base and J 4 bases, leaving 8 bases between the germline ends. The CDR3 covers 13 residues. The clonotype comes from a man in his fifties with active COVID-19. Source material: peripheral blood. The rearrangement links TRBV2 to TRBJ2-7, with D tentatively TRBD2 (5 bases). The CDR3, as DNA: TGTGCCAGCAGTGAAGAGCGGCCGTACGAGCAGTACTTC. Its translation: CASSEERPYEQYF.